These 28 T cell receptor beta chains originate from one sample sequenced in a study of blood T cell repertoires in COVID-19 (dated by TCRdb to between 2020 and 2021). Receptor amplification or capture employed the immunoSEQ multiplex PCR assay. Imported from immuneACCESS, the table was reduced by TCRdb to in-frame sequences with V and J called. These copies leave out some clones; in studies compared against another copy, an unresolved V gene accounts for under half, and the cause of the remainder is not known. Recorded for this sample are more than 300,000 clones; 88% of them occurred a single time. The ten largest clones take up 1.5% to 2% of the sample. Sequenced: peripheral blood. All receptors derive from a woman in her twenties or thirties with COVID-19, enrolled during active disease.

This clone was detected a few times. This chain links TRBV27 with TRBJ2-1; 9 bases line up with TRBD2. CDR1 is MNHEY, CDR2 SMNVEV, per germline (reference sequence). CDR3 length equals 16 residues. J gave up 3 bases and V 4 bases, and 7 bases lay outside the gene matches. CDR3 loop: CASSSPPAGGYNEQFF. The CDR3 nucleotides are TGTGCCAGCAGTTCCCCTCCAGCGGGGGGCTACAATGAGCAGTTCTTC.

This clone was seen a handful of times. The V call is TRBV19, the J call TRBJ1-4, with 9 bases that match TRBD1. The CDR3 totals 15 residues. V lost 5 bases and J lost 7; bases outside the gene matches: 8. Germline CDR1 is LNHDA and CDR2 is SQIVND (reference sequence). The CDR3 is CASSGPGQGSEKLFF. CDR3 nucleotide sequence: TGTGCCAGTAGTGGGCCGGGACAGGGTTCTGAAAAACTGTTTTTT.

This CDR3 reads CASSPQDRGLYNEQFF. The CDR3 DNA follows: TGTGCCAGCTCACCTCAAGACAGGGGGTTATACAATGAGCAGTTCTTC. The chain links TRBV18 to TRBJ2-1, with TRBD1 identical over 9 bases. With 3 bases clipped from V and 4 bases from J, the junction kept 7 bases outside the gene matches. CDR1 KGHSH and CDR2 LQKENI come from the germline V gene. The CDR3 contains 16 residues.

The rearrangement joins TRBV14 to TRBJ2-3, with 9 positions matching TRBD2. Germline V lookup: CDR1 SGHDN, CDR2 FVKESK. V lost 4 bases, J lost 8 bases, and 10 bases stayed unmatched. This CDR3 is built from 15 residues. CDR3 bases: TGTGCCAGCAGCCCCTATAGCGGGGGCGCCTCTACGCAGTATTTT. Its translation is CASSPYSGGASTQYF.

The V and J genes are TRBV18 and TRBJ1-3; D is unclear. This CDR3 is built from 15 residues. V lost 6 bases to trimming and J lost 0 bases, with 12 bases between them. The germline CDR1 and CDR2 sequences are KGHSH and LQKENI. The CDR3 loop reads CASSPRTFSGNTIYF. The DNA of the CDR3 is TGTGCCAGCTCGCCGCGTACCTTCTCTGGAAACACCATATATTTT.

V and J are TRBV11-2 and TRBJ2-7, with 11 positions matching TRBD2. The CDR3 runs to 15 residues. V was pared by 1 base and J by 3 bases, with 2 bases of the junction left unmatched. CDR1 and CDR2 from the germline V gene are SGHAT and FQNNGV. CDR3 sequence: CASSLGLAGGYEQYF. CDR3 DNA sequence: TGTGCCAGCAGCTTAGGTCTAGCGGGGGGCTACGAGCAGTACTTC.

The genes are TRBV7-9 and TRBJ1-6, with D perhaps TRBD1 (6 bases). Deletions cut 0 bases from V and 9 bases from J, with 12 bases between. The CDR3 covers 15 residues. The germline V gene encodes CDR1 SEHNR and CDR2 FQNEAQ (reference sequence). CDR3 amino acids: CASSLAGGAGSPLHF. Here the CDR3 DNA reads TGTGCCAGCAGCTTAGCGGGGGGGGCCGGTTCACCCCTCCACTTT.

About this clone: This sample also contains other DNA sequences that code for the same CDR3. V usage is TRBV29-1 and J usage is TRBJ1-3; no clear D. In germline, CDR1 is SQVTM, CDR2 ANQGSEA. V dropped 4 bases and J dropped 0 bases, with 10 bases sitting between them. The CDR3 has 14 residues. The CDR3 DNA sequence: TGCAGCGTTGCCGGAGGTAGCTCTGGAAACACCATATATTTT. This codes for CSVAGGSSGNTIYF. Combining the CDR3 with reference TRBV29-1 and TRBJ1-3 gives the whole variable domain SAVISQKPSRDICQRGTSLTIQCQVDSQVTMMFWYRQQPGQSLTLIATANQGSEATYESGFVIDKFPISRPNLTFSTLTVSNMSPEDSSIYLCSVAGGSSGNTIYFGEGSWLTVV.

The genes are TRBV6-6 and TRBJ2-7; D not certain. This CDR3 comprises 14 residues. Per the germline V gene, CDR1 is MNHNY and CDR2 is SVGAGI (reference sequence). V was clipped by 2 bases and J by 0 bases, with 8 bases between them. The CDR3 is CASSYSESSYEQYV. In DNA form, the CDR3 reads TGTGCCAGCAGTTACAGCGAGAGCTCCTACGAGCAGTACGTC.

This chain joins TRBV30 and TRBJ1-2; a possible D gene is TRBD1 (5 bases). CDR3 length equals 13 residues. Germline CDR1 and CDR2: GTSNPN and SVGIG (reference sequence). V shed 7 bases and J shed 4 bases, with 16 bases lying between them. For the CDR3, the DNA is TGTGCCTCCTGGCGGGGGGTTCGCTATGGCTACACCTTC. Encoded protein: CASWRGVRYGYTF.

This chain connects TRBV6-5 to TRBJ1-2; TRBD1 matches 10 bases. CDR3 length: 14 amino acids. Trimming at V came to 6 bases and at J to 4 bases, leaving 5 bases not matched to a gene. In germline, CDR1 is MNHEY, CDR2 SVGAGI. CDR3 in amino acids: CASRRQGAGYGYTF. In nucleotides, the CDR3 is TGTGCCAGCAGGCGACAGGGGGCTGGCTATGGCTACACCTTC.

The chain recombines TRBV5-1 with TRBJ2-2, with unresolved D. The CDR3 sequence is 13 residues long. With 5 bases removed from V and 3 bases from J, the gap between germline ends came to 8 bases. CDR1 and CDR2 from the germline V gene are SGHRS and YFSETQ. CDR3 nucleotides: TGCGCCAGCAGACGTACGGACACCGGGGAGCTGTTTTTT. Protein: CASRRTDTGELFF.

The chain has TRBV7-9 and TRBJ1-1, with TRBD1 matching over 7 bases. The J segment lost 8 bases and the V segment lost 5 bases, leaving 17 bases of the junction unmatched. The CDR3 runs to 16 residues. Germline lookup yields CDR1 SEHNR and CDR2 FQNEAQ (reference sequence). The CDR3 spells CASSLHGTTGRSEAFF. CDR3 coding DNA: TGTGCCAGCAGCCTCCACGGAACGACAGGGCGCTCCGAAGCTTTCTTT.

The V and J genes are TRBV19 and TRBJ1-5; the match to TRBD1 covers 10 bases. The CDR3 has 19 amino acids. Losses at the gene ends were 1 base for V and 0 bases for J; bases not matched to a gene: 9. From germline, CDR1 is LNHDA and CDR2 SQIVND (reference sequence). Here the CDR3 reads CASSIGGTGDLHSNQPQHF. The CDR3 DNA reads as TGTGCCAGTAGTATAGGCGGGACAGGGGACCTACATAGCAATCAGCCCCAGCATTTT.

This clone was observed once. The chain couples TRBV5-4 to TRBJ1-1; no reliable D call. There are 13 residues in the CDR3. V shed 4 bases and J shed 4 bases, with 11 bases lying between them. Germline loops: CDR1 SGHNT, CDR2 YYREEE (reference sequence). This CDR3 reads CASSTDLLTEAFF. Written as DNA, the CDR3 is TGTGCCAGCAGCACTGATCTTCTCACTGAAGCTTTCTTT.

This rearrangement joins TRBV5-8 to TRBJ1-2; a possible D gene is TRBD1 (6 bases). The germline V gene encodes CDR1 SGHTS and CDR2 YDEGEE. Trimming took off 2 bases at V and 2 bases at J, with 13 bases between the two ends. There are 15 residues in the CDR3. CDR3 sequence: CASSLRDNLNYGYTF. The CDR3 bases are TGTGCCAGCAGCTTAAGGGACAACCTCAACTATGGCTACACCTTC.

This chain connects TRBV6-2 or TRBV6-3 to TRBJ1-1; no clear D. The CDR3 covers 12 residues. Germline V lookup: CDR1 MNHEY, CDR2 SVGEGT. Trimming stripped 4 bases from V and 1 base from J, with 4 bases between. The CDR3, as DNA: TGTGCCAGCAGTTTAAAGAACACTGAAGCTTTCTTT. It is translated as CASSLKNTEAFF.

The V call is TRBV19, the J call TRBJ2-5, with D maybe TRBD2 (6 bases). V lost 8 bases and J 5 bases, leaving 15 bases between the germline ends. The CDR3 spans 13 residues. The V gene's germline CDR1 is LNHDA and CDR2 SQIVND (reference sequence). CDR3 DNA sequence: TGTGCCAGTCGACGGCGGGATCGGGAGACCCAGTACTTC. Amino acids: CASRRRDRETQYF.

The chain employs TRBV27 and TRBJ2-3; a possible D gene is TRBD1 (5 bases). The V gene's germline CDR1 is MNHEY and CDR2 SMNVEV (reference sequence). This CDR3 comprises 13 residues. The V end lost 7 bases, the J end lost 2 bases, and 10 bases lay between the germline ends. The CDR3 loop reads CASMIQATDTQYF. The CDR3 coding sequence is TGTGCCAGCATGATACAGGCCACAGATACGCAGTATTTT.

The genes are TRBV21-1 and TRBJ2-2; the table's TRBD2 call for D was not verified on the DNA. TRBV21-1 is termed a pseudogene. This CDR3 comprises 13 residues. The chain's CDR3 is CASSTRWTGELFF. Here the CDR3 DNA reads TGTGCCAGCAGCACTCGGTGGACCGGGGAGCTGTTTTTT.

The chain employs TRBV19 and TRBJ1-2, with 11 bases that match TRBD1. Germline values: CDR1 LNHDA, CDR2 SQIVND (reference sequence). With V trimmed by 6 bases and J by 4 bases, 10 bases remained unmatched. The CDR3 length is 16 residues. In nucleotides, the CDR3 is TGTGCCAGTAGGCCCGGGACAGGGGGGAGCAGCTATGGCTACACCTTC. This translates into CASRPGTGGSSYGYTF.

V usage is TRBV7-9 and J usage is TRBJ1-5, with TRBD1 as a possible D gene (6 bases). Trimming took off 5 bases at V and 3 bases at J, with 14 bases between the two ends. Germline-derived CDR1 and CDR2 are SEHNR and FQNEAQ (reference sequence). The CDR3 totals 15 residues. The CDR3 loop reads CASSVGGADNQPQHF. The CDR3 region has the DNA TGTGCCAGCAGCGTTGGGGGGGCCGACAATCAGCCCCAGCATTTT.

The chain carries TRBV19 and TRBJ2-5, with a possible D match to TRBD2 (6 bases). The CDR3 totals 14 residues. The V end was cut by 6 bases, the J end by 5 bases, with 16 bases between. The germline CDR1 and CDR2 sequences are LNHDA and SQIVND (reference sequence). The CDR3 bases are TGTGCCAGTAGCCAACGGACTACCGGGGAGACCCAGTACTTC. Translated, it gives CASSQRTTGETQYF. Using reference TRBV19 and TRBJ2-5 for the parts outside the CDR3, the full variable domain is DGGITQSPKYLFRKEGQNVTLSCEQNLNHDAMYWYRQDPGQGLRLIYYSQIVNDFQKGDIAEGYSVSREKKESFPLTVTSAQKNPTAFYLCASSQRTTGETQYFGPGTRLLVL.

DNA for the CDR3: TGTGCCAGCAGTTACACTAGGGCCACTGAAGCTTTCTTT. Protein sequence: CASSYTRATEAFF. The chain recombines TRBV6-5 with TRBJ1-1; D is undetermined. V lost 2 bases and J 4 bases, leaving 8 bases between the germline ends. The CDR3 covers 13 residues. In germline, CDR1 is MNHEY, CDR2 SVGAGI.

The chain recombines TRBV5-4 with TRBJ2-2, with 7 bases aligning to TRBD2. The junction had 8 bases not matched to a gene; V was cut back by 4 bases and J by 5 bases. The CDR3 consists of 15 residues. Germline CDR1 is SGHNT and CDR2 is YYREEE (reference sequence). DNA of the CDR3: TGTGCCAGCAGCGGTACGGGGGGAGGTACCGGGGAGCTGTTTTTT. It translates to CASSGTGGGTGELFF.

This chain connects TRBV7-9 to TRBJ1-1; D not certain. Germline values: CDR1 SEHNR, CDR2 FQNEAQ (reference sequence). Trimming took off 1 base at V and 13 bases at J, with 10 bases between the two ends. This CDR3 comprises 11 residues. The CDR3 loop reads CASSLVQTGFF. The CDR3 nucleotides are TGTGCCAGCAGCTTAGTCCAGACGGGTTTCTTT.

This clone is a singleton in its sample. This CDR3 is CASRGAQDTQYF. The CDR3 DNA is TGTGCCAGCCGGGGGGCGCAAGATACGCAGTATTTT. The chain uses TRBV3-1 (or the pseudogene TRBV3-2) and TRBJ2-3; D perhaps matches TRBD2 (7 bases). The CDR3 is 12 residues long. Germline values: CDR1 LGHDT, CDR2 YNNKEL (reference sequence). Trimming pared 8 bases from V and 5 bases from J, leaving 11 bases between.

This chain joins TRBV10-3 and TRBJ1-2; D gene uncertain. Germline CDR1 ENHRY, CDR2 SYGVKD. This CDR3 has 14 amino acids. V dropped 0 bases and J dropped 8 bases, with 13 bases sitting between them. CDR3 in amino acids: CAISESDSPRGYTF. CDR3 DNA sequence: TGTGCCATCAGTGAGTCGGACTCCCCAAGGGGCTACACCTTC.